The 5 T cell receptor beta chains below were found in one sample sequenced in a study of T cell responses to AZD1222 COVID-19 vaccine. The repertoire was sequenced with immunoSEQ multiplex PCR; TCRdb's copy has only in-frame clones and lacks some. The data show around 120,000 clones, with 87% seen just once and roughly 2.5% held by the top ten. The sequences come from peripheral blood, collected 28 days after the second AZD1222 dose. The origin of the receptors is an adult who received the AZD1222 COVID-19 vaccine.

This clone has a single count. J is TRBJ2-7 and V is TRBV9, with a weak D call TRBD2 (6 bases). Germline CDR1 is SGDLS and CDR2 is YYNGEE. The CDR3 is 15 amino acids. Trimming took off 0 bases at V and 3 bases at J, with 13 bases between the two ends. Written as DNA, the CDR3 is TGTGCCAGCAGCGTAGACACAGGAGGGTACTACGAGCAGTACTTC. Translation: CASSVDTGGYYEQYF.

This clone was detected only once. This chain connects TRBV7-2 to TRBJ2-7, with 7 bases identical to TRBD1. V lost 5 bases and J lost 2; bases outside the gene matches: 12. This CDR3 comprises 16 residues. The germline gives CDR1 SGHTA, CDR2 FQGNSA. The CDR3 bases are TGTGCCAGCAGCCGTCAATCCGGGACAGCGGCCTACGAGCAGTACTTC. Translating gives CASSRQSGTAAYEQYF.

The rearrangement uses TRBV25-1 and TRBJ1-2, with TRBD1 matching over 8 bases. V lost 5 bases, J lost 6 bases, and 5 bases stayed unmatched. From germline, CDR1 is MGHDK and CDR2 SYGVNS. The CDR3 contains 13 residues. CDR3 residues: CASSSGGSDGYTF. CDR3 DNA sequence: TGTGCCAGCAGTTCAGGGGGCTCGGATGGCTACACCTTC.

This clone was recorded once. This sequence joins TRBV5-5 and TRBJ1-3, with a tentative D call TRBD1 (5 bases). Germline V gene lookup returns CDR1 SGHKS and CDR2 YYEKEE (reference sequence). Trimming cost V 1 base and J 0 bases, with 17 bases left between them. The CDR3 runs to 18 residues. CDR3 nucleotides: TGTGCCAGCAGCTTGTGCTGGGGCTGCCTTGACTCTGGAAACACCATATATTTT. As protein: CASSLCWGCLDSGNTIYF.

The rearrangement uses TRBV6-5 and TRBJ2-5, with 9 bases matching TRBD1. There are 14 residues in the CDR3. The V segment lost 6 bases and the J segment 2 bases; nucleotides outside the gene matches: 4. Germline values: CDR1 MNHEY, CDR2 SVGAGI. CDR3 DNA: TGTGCCAGCAGCAAGACAGGGGGGCAAGAGACCCAGTACTTC. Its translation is CASSKTGGQETQYF.